This T cell receptor (beta chain) stems from a study of blood T cell repertoires in COVID-19. About the study: In each case, the material was cDNA or gDNA derived from T cells, B-cell-depleted T cells, or PBMCs.

Cohorts were assigned according to the clinical history that participants reported. This clone was detected a few times. Germline CDR1 reads LGHDT; CDR2 reads YNNKEL (reference sequence). The CDR3 has 15 amino acids. V lost 2 bases to trimming and J lost 7 bases, with 15 bases between them. In the original processing: Nucleated cell counts were estimated from reference gene primer amplification. The assay was immunoSEQ multiplex PCR, and TCRdb's table has in-frame clones only and misses some. That table supplies the V and J calls and clone size; D and trimming were determined from the DNA. Of about 140,000 clones listed, roughly 81% are singletons.

The sample consisted of PBMCs or T cells enriched from blood (not recorded which). V is TRBV3-1 (or the pseudogene TRBV3-2) and J is TRBJ2-4, with no clear D. The TCR sequence derives from a woman aged 50 to 60 with acute COVID-19. The CDR3 loop reads CASSQNLPLRNIQYF. The CDR3 DNA reads as TGTGCCAGCAGCCAAAACCTTCCCTTGAGGAACATTCAGTACTTC.